A single sample is the source of the 29 T cell receptor beta chains below, sequenced in a study of vaccination and CD4 T cells after COVID-19. An Oncomine TCR Beta short-read assay was used to sequence the DNA from cultured CD4+ T cells. TCRdb processed the PCR reads anew with MiXCR; each CDR3 protein has one entry. The repertoire holds 15,000 to 20,000 distinct CDR3 sequences, with roughly three fifths as singletons. For these receptors, no antigen is known. As for treatment: approximately 9-day PBMC culture with coronavirus spike peptide pools or control peptides (ViraFEST assay). Sequenced sample: CD4+ T cells from blood, cultured in vitro. These receptors all come from a human donor who had recovered from COVID-19.

The sample holds a few counts of this clonotype. J is TRBJ1-2 and V is TRBV12-3 or TRBV12-4; 7 bases are shared with TRBD1. V trimming: 6 bases; J trimming: 7 bases; junction bases outside the gene matches: 2. The CDR3 has 11 residues. The CDR3 DNA sequence: TGTGCCAGCAGCACAGGGGCTGGCTACACCTTC. Amino acid sequence: CASSTGAGYTF.

The gene calls are TRBV28 and TRBJ1-2, with 12 bases that match TRBD1. Germline CDR1 reads MDHEN; CDR2 reads SYDVKM. There are 16 residues in the CDR3. V shed 6 bases, J shed 4 bases, and the junction held 9 bases outside the gene matches. Here the CDR3 DNA reads TGTGCCAGCAGGCCGGGACAGGGGGCGCAGACCTATGGCTACACCTTC. Its protein product is CASRPGQGAQTYGYTF.

The table lists this clonotype with a few counts. The genes are TRBV10-1 and TRBJ2-3; no clear D. V gave up 2 bases and J gave up 2 bases, with 5 bases separating them. The CDR3 runs to 13 residues. Germline V CDR1 and CDR2: WNHNN, SYGVQD (reference sequence). The CDR3 region is CASSERVTDTQYF. CDR3 nucleotides: TGCGCCAGCAGTGAGCGGGTCACAGATACGCAGTATTTT.

This clonotype was observed once. V gene TRBV19 combines with J gene TRBJ1-2, with D maybe TRBD1 (5 bases). This CDR3 is built from 14 residues. Germline V gene data show CDR1 as LNHDA and CDR2 as SQIVND (reference sequence). V shed 3 bases and J shed 4 bases, with 12 bases lying between them. CDR3 DNA sequence: TGTGCCAGTAGTATGTTTCAGGGCTCCTATGGCTACACCTTC. Translating gives CASSMFQGSYGYTF.

The chain carries TRBV7-2 and TRBJ2-3; D call uncertain. The germline V gene encodes CDR1 SGHTA and CDR2 FQGNSA. This CDR3 is 16 amino acids long. The V end lost 6 bases, the J end lost 2 bases, and 18 bases lay between the germline ends. For the CDR3, the DNA is TGTACCAGCAGTCTCGACCTCCGGGCCGCCACAGATACGCAGTATTTT. Protein product: CTSSLDLRAATDTQYF.

In this sample, this clonotype turned up a few times. The chain recombines TRBV6-1 with TRBJ2-1, with D hard to call. The germline gives CDR1 MNHNS, CDR2 SASEGT. V was pared by 6 bases and J by 6 bases, with 6 bases between. This CDR3 region has 11 residues. CDR3 residues: CASSVSNEQFF. The CDR3 nucleotides read TGTGCCAGCAGCGTGTCCAATGAGCAGTTCTTC.

The genes are TRBV5-1 and TRBJ1-1, with TRBD1 matching 7 bases. This CDR3 is built from 14 residues. Germline V gives CDR1 SGHRS, CDR2 YFSETQ. V shed 3 bases, J shed 4 bases, and the junction held 6 bases outside the gene matches. CDR3 nucleotides: TGCGCCAGCAGCTCTACAGGGGACCGCACTGAAGCTTTCTTT. It specifies CASSSTGDRTEAFF.

This clonotype has just one count. The V call is TRBV28, the J call TRBJ1-2, with D possibly matching TRBD1 (6 bases). CDR3 size: 15 residues. Trimming shortened V by 3 bases and J by 1 base, and 12 bases separated the two germline ends. CDR1 is MDHEN, CDR2 SYDVKM, per germline. CDR3 DNA: TGTGCCAGCAGTTTGGGGGGGGCGCATAACTATGGCTACACCTTC. Its translation: CASSLGGAHNYGYTF.

The chain employs TRBV7-6 and TRBJ2-7; D remains ambiguous. The ends were cut back, 5 bases at V and 4 bases at J, with 12 bases in the middle. This CDR3 comprises 13 residues. Germline CDR1 reads SGHVS; CDR2 reads FNYEAQ. The DNA for the CDR3 is TGTGCCAGCAGCCCCGGAAGGCAGTACGAGCAGTACTTC. The encoded protein is CASSPGRQYEQYF.

The V gene is TRBV20-1, the J gene TRBJ2-4, with D unresolved. CDR3 length equals 14 residues. V lost 7 bases to trimming and J lost 2 bases, with 15 bases between them. The germline V gene encodes CDR1 DFQATT and CDR2 SNEGSKA (reference sequence). The CDR3 protein is CSVRMDLSKNIQYF. The DNA for the CDR3 is TGCAGTGTGAGGATGGACCTGTCCAAAAACATTCAGTACTTC.

V gene TRBV6-1 combines with J gene TRBJ2-5, with 14 bases matching TRBD2. The J segment lost 4 bases and the V segment lost 6 bases, leaving 16 bases of the junction unmatched. This CDR3 has 19 residues. Germline CDR1 and CDR2: MNHNS and SASEGT. For the CDR3, the DNA is TGTGCCAGCAGCGTCTGCGCGACTAGCGGGGGGGGGGCCCCAGAGACCCAGTACTTC. Translated: CASSVCATSGGGAPETQYF.

The chain links TRBV5-1 to TRBJ2-7; D is ambiguous. Trimming cost V 3 bases and J 2 bases, with 15 bases left between them. The CDR3 extends over 15 amino acids. CDR1 and CDR2 (germline): SGHRS, YFSETQ. The CDR3: CASSSLAGTAYEQYF. CDR3 nucleotide sequence: TGCGCCAGCAGCTCTCTGGCAGGAACCGCCTACGAGCAGTACTTC. Full variable domain (remainder filled in from reference TRBV5-1 and TRBJ2-7): KAGVTQTPRYLIKTRGQQVTLSCSPISGHRSVSWYQQTPGQGLQFLFEYFSETQRNKGNFPGRFSGRQFSNSRSEMNVSTLELGDSALYLCASSSLAGTAYEQYFGPGTRLTVT.

The CDR3 protein is CASRQGNYGYTF. The CDR3 bases are TGTGCCAGCAGACAGGGCAACTATGGCTACACCTTC. The chain employs TRBV6-1 and TRBJ1-2, with D perhaps matching TRBD1 (6 bases). The CDR3 is 12 residues long. The V end was cut by 6 bases, the J end by 2 bases, with 7 bases between. Germline V gene data show CDR1 as MNHNS and CDR2 as SASEGT.

The V call is TRBV7-2, the J call TRBJ2-1; D perhaps matches TRBD1 (6 bases). Germline V gene sequence: CDR1 SGHTA, CDR2 FQGNSA. V was clipped by 5 bases and J by 3 bases, with 23 bases between them. The CDR3 is 18 residues long. In nucleotides, the CDR3 is TGTGCCAGCAGCGCGAGACTACTGACAGGAACTCGCTACAATGAGCAGTTCTTC. Translation gives CASSARLLTGTRYNEQFF.

The J gene is TRBJ1-1, the V gene TRBV12-3 or TRBV12-4; D gene unclear. V lost 6 bases to trimming and J lost 0 bases, with 11 bases between them. The CDR3 is made up of 14 amino acids. The CDR3 DNA reads as TGTGCCAGCAGCGTGATCTCAATGAACACTGAAGCTTTCTTT. Its protein is CASSVISMNTEAFF.

The sample holds a few counts of this clonotype. The CDR3 region is CASSIGFGGIYGYTF. DNA for the CDR3: TGTGCCAGTAGTATAGGTTTCGGGGGCATCTATGGCTACACCTTC. The chain joins TRBV19 to TRBJ1-2, with a tentative D call TRBD1 (6 bases). The CDR3 has 15 residues. Looked up from germline, CDR1 is LNHDA and CDR2 is SQIVND (reference sequence). Trimming pared 1 base from V and 4 bases from J, leaving 13 bases between.

V and J are TRBV6-2 or TRBV6-3 and TRBJ2-7; 10 nucleotides match TRBD2. V shed 4 bases and J 2 bases; nucleotides not matched to a gene: 5. The CDR3 is made up of 15 amino acids. Germline V gene sequence: CDR1 MNHEY, CDR2 SVGEGT. The CDR3 DNA sequence: TGTGCCAGCAGTTCTTCTAGCGGGGGAACCTACGAGCAGTACTTC. The encoded protein is CASSSSSGGTYEQYF.

The CDR3 here is CASSYYLDRDYEQYF. The CDR3 DNA is TGTGCCAGCAGTTACTACCTCGACAGGGACTACGAGCAGTACTTC. V usage is TRBV6-2 or TRBV6-3 and J usage is TRBJ2-7; 7 bases map to TRBD1. The junction had 6 bases not matched to a gene; V was cut back by 1 base and J by 3 bases. Germline lookup yields CDR1 MNHEY and CDR2 SVGEGT. This CDR3 has 15 residues.

J is TRBJ1-1 and V is TRBV6-5; 10 positions agree with TRBD1. V gave up 2 bases and J gave up 4 bases; unmatched junction bases: 1. The CDR3 has 14 residues. CDR1 is MNHEY and CDR2 is SVGAGI in the germline V gene. The CDR3 DNA follows: TGTGCCAGCAGTTACGGACAGGGGGGCACTGAAGCTTTCTTT. Its protein is CASSYGQGGTEAFF.

This clonotype has a handful of counts. The V gene is TRBV6-1, the J gene TRBJ2-2; TRBD1 is a possible D gene (6 bases). The CDR3 is 14 residues long. Germline-derived CDR1 and CDR2 are MNHNS and SASEGT. Trimming left V 6 bases short and J 1 base short, with 9 bases between. The CDR3 spells CASRDRLNTGELFF. CDR3 nucleotides: TGTGCCAGCAGGGACAGATTGAACACCGGGGAGCTGTTTTTT.

As DNA, the CDR3 is TGTGCCAGCTCCGGACTAGCCGACAATGAGCAGTTCTTC. Translating it yields CASSGLADNEQFF. The chain combines TRBV18 with TRBJ2-1; 8 bases align to TRBD2. CDR1 and CDR2 (germline): KGHSH, LQKENI. V gave up 6 bases and J gave up 5 bases; unmatched junction bases: 3. The CDR3 length is 13 residues.

This chain joins TRBV11-2 and TRBJ1-1, with D perhaps matching TRBD1 (5 bases). Germline V gives CDR1 SGHAT, CDR2 FQNNGV. V was cut by 3 bases and J by 5 bases, with 16 bases left in between. CDR3 length: 15 amino acids. The CDR3 reads CASSFLYGGGTEAFF. CDR3 nucleotide sequence: TGTGCCAGCAGCTTTTTGTACGGGGGAGGAACTGAAGCTTTCTTT.

CDR3 amino acids: CASSEGTVQETQYF. The CDR3 DNA sequence: TGTGCCAGCAGTGAGGGGACAGTCCAAGAGACCCAGTACTTC. This sequence joins TRBV2 and TRBJ2-5, with 7 bases lining up with TRBD1. This CDR3 is built from 14 residues. Trimming at V came to 3 bases and at J to 1 base, leaving 2 bases not matched to a gene. The germline V gene encodes CDR1 SNHLY and CDR2 FYNNEI.

This sequence joins TRBV6-5 and TRBJ2-2; D perhaps matches TRBD2 (6 bases). This CDR3 contains 17 residues. V was shortened by 1 base and J by 2 bases, with 14 bases between the two germline ends. CDR1 is MNHEY and CDR2 is SVGAGI in the germline V gene. This CDR3 reads CASSYWRPGLNTGELFF. In DNA, the CDR3 is TGTGCCAGCAGTTACTGGCGACCGGGACTCAACACCGGGGAGCTGTTTTTT.

The rearrangement uses TRBV6-2 or TRBV6-3 and TRBJ2-7; TRBD2 agrees at 11 bases. Trimming cost V 4 bases and J 0 bases; bases outside gene matches: 2. This CDR3 is built from 15 residues. Germline V gene sequence: CDR1 MNHEY, CDR2 SVGEGT. The CDR3 loop is CASSSTSGASYEQYF. Written as DNA, the CDR3 is TGTGCCAGCAGTTCGACTAGCGGGGCCTCCTACGAGCAGTACTTC.

The chain is built from TRBV6-1 and TRBJ1-5; TRBD1 is a possible D gene (5 bases). V was shortened by 6 bases and J by 3 bases, with 15 bases between the two germline ends. CDR3 length: 15 residues. Germline V gene lookup returns CDR1 MNHNS and CDR2 SASEGT. Here the CDR3 DNA reads TGTGCCAGCAGGGGACCGGGAAAAGCCAATCAGCCCCAGCATTTT. This codes for CASRGPGKANQPQHF.

J is TRBJ1-4 and V is TRBV27, with 9 bases that match TRBD1. V was pared by 5 bases and J by 7 bases, with 17 bases of the junction left unmatched. Germline-derived CDR1 and CDR2 are MNHEY and SMNVEV (reference sequence). The CDR3 covers 18 residues. CDR3 in amino acids: CASSPGTGNLRGVEKLFF. The CDR3 bases are TGTGCCAGCAGTCCCGGGACAGGGAACTTAAGGGGGGTTGAAAAACTGTTTTTT.

The chain has TRBV20-1 and TRBJ1-2; D might be TRBD1 (5 bases). The CDR3 sequence is 15 residues long. V was cut by 3 bases and J by 0 bases, with 14 bases left in between. The germline V gene encodes CDR1 DFQATT and CDR2 SNEGSKA (reference sequence). CDR3 residues: CSARGGVPSNYGYTF. The CDR3, as DNA: TGCAGTGCTAGGGGGGGGGTTCCTTCTAACTATGGCTACACCTTC.

The chain links TRBV10-3 to TRBJ1-2; D ambiguous. The ends were cut back, 4 bases at V and 1 base at J, with 10 bases in the middle. The germline CDR1 and CDR2 sequences are ENHRY and SYGVKD. This CDR3 spans 14 amino acids. CDR3 amino acids: CAISAVGSNYGYTF. The CDR3 DNA follows: TGTGCCATCAGTGCGGTGGGAAGTAACTATGGCTACACCTTC.